This entry features one T cell receptor (beta chain) sequence. The data were taken from a study of blood T cell repertoires in COVID-19. Cohort placement rested on clinical history that participants reported themselves. Clones were read by immunoSEQ multiplex PCR, and TCRdb kept only the in-frame ones, dropping some. This table holds approximately 440,000 clones, around 91% found once. The CDR3 is made up of 16 amino acids. In germline, CDR1 is MNHEY, CDR2 SMNVEV (reference sequence). The V end lost 8 bases, the J end lost 1 base, and 20 bases lay between the germline ends. The material sequenced was PBMCs or T cells enriched from blood (not recorded which). This chain joins TRBV27 and TRBJ1-1; D unclear. The origin of this receptor is a young man who had recovered from COVID-19. CDR3 bases: TGTGCCAGCTCAGCCGCCCCAGGTCGACAGAACACTGAAGCTTTCTTT. Its protein product is CASSAAPGRQNTEAFF.